Listed here are 23 T cell receptor beta chains from one sample, sequenced in a study of cytomegalovirus exposure and HLA in healthy donors. The table came from immunoSEQ multiplex PCR; TCRdb's copy has only in-frame clones and leaves some out. The sample lists about 160,000 clones, just under 85% seen once, with around 2% in the top ten. Sequencing used PBMCs. Receptors originate from a man between 25 and 39 years old in good health and CMV-seropositive.

The V gene is TRBV19, the J gene TRBJ1-2; D ambiguous. This CDR3 has 13 amino acids. V lost 6 bases and J lost 8, with 16 bases in between. Looked up from germline, CDR1 is LNHDA and CDR2 is SQIVND (reference sequence). This chain's CDR3 is CASRGSDLGGYTF. The CDR3 DNA sequence: TGTGCCAGTAGGGGCTCAGATCTCGGCGGCTACACCTTC.

The J gene is TRBJ1-4, the V gene TRBV27, with 8 bases identical to TRBD1. The junction had 9 bases not matched to a gene; V was cut back by 7 bases and J by 8 bases. CDR1 is MNHEY and CDR2 is SMNVEV in the germline V gene (reference sequence). CDR3 size: 14 residues. The CDR3 is CASTRTGPDEKLFF. In DNA, the CDR3 is TGTGCCAGCACCCGGACAGGGCCAGACGAAAAACTGTTTTTT.

CDR3 amino acids: CASPPLTTSGVAEQFF. CDR3 nucleotides: TGTGCCAGCCCCCCCCTCACGACTAGCGGGGTTGCTGAGCAGTTCTTC. The V and J genes are TRBV2 and TRBJ2-1; 11 bases are shared with TRBD2. J was trimmed by 9 bases and V by 8 bases; bases with no gene match: 15. In germline, CDR1 is SNHLY, CDR2 FYNNEI. This CDR3 has 16 amino acids.

V gene TRBV5-5 combines with J gene TRBJ1-2; 9 nucleotides agree with TRBD1. V trimming: 7 bases; J trimming: 4 bases; junction bases outside the gene matches: 14. From germline, CDR1 is SGHKS and CDR2 YYEKEE (reference sequence). The CDR3 length is 16 residues. This CDR3 is CASLGTGSALGYGYTF. As DNA, the CDR3 is TGTGCCAGCCTTGGGACAGGGAGCGCTCTCGGCTATGGCTACACCTTC.

The rearrangement joins TRBV27 to TRBJ1-1; D may be TRBD1 (6 bases). V lost 2 bases to trimming and J lost 7 bases, with 14 bases between them. The CDR3 loop spans 14 amino acids. Germline CDR1 is MNHEY and CDR2 is SMNVEV (reference sequence). The CDR3: CASSLGWGLIEAFF. CDR3 DNA sequence: TGTGCCAGCAGTTTAGGATGGGGGCTTATTGAAGCTTTCTTT.

The chain couples TRBV7-9 to TRBJ2-7, with D possibly matching TRBD2 (5 bases). Germline CDR1 and CDR2: SEHNR and FQNEAQ (reference sequence). V lost 4 bases, J lost 3 bases, and 13 bases lay in between. The CDR3 contains 14 residues. CDR3: CASSSRLEDYEQYF. CDR3 DNA: TGTGCCAGCAGCTCCAGGCTGGAGGACTACGAGCAGTACTTC. The whole variable domain, remainder taken from reference TRBV7-9 and TRBJ2-7, is DTGVSQNPRHKITKRGQNVTFRCDPISEHNRLYWYRQTLGQGPEFLTYFQNEAQLEKSRLLSDRFSAERPKGSFSTLEIQRTEQGDSAMYLCASSSRLEDYEQYFGPGTRLTVT.

In DNA form, the CDR3 reads TGTGCCAGCAGCGTAGAGTCGGGTCAGGGCTACGAGCAGTACTTC. The encoded protein is CASSVESGQGYEQYF. The V gene is TRBV9, the J gene TRBJ2-7, with a possible D match to TRBD1 (5 bases). In germline, CDR1 is SGDLS, CDR2 YYNGEE. The CDR3 consists of 15 residues. V lost 0 bases, J lost 3 bases, and 13 bases lay in between.

The J gene is TRBJ2-7, the V gene TRBV5-4, with 12 bases that match TRBD2. CDR3 length: 15 residues. Germline V gene data show CDR1 as SGHNT and CDR2 as YYREEE (reference sequence). The junction had 3 bases not matched to a gene; V was cut back by 1 base and J by 4 bases. As DNA, the CDR3 is TGTGCCAGCAGCTTGCCCCTAGCGGGGGGGTACGAGCAGTACTTC. This gives the protein CASSLPLAGGYEQYF.

The CDR3 reads CASSSPNSGNEQFF. DNA of the CDR3: TGTGCCAGCAGTTCCCCTAATAGTGGCAATGAGCAGTTCTTC. The chain couples TRBV27 to TRBJ2-1, with D unclear. CDR3 length: 14 residues. The V gene lost 4 bases and the J gene lost 6 bases, with 13 bases spanning the gap. Germline V CDR1 and CDR2: MNHEY, SMNVEV (reference sequence).

This sequence joins TRBV9 and TRBJ2-1; 10 nucleotides line up with TRBD2. CDR1 is SGDLS and CDR2 is YYNGEE in the germline V gene. The CDR3 has 15 residues. Trimming removed 6 bases from V and 4 bases from J; junction bases left unmatched: 7. For the CDR3, the DNA is TGTGCCAGCACCGAAACACTAGCGGGGTACAATGAGCAGTTCTTC. Translated: CASTETLAGYNEQFF.

The chain has TRBV7-3 and TRBJ1-3; TRBD1 agrees at 11 bases. Looked up from germline, CDR1 is SGHTA and CDR2 is FQGTGA. V was pared by 5 bases and J by 8 bases, with 8 bases of the junction left unmatched. This CDR3 has 15 amino acids. The CDR3 sequence is CASSPIRDRGDTIYF. DNA for the CDR3: TGTGCCAGCAGCCCCATCCGGGACAGGGGGGACACCATATATTTT.

The chain employs TRBV9 and TRBJ1-1; D perhaps matches TRBD1 (5 bases). The germline V and J ends were trimmed by 3 bases and 5 bases, with 14 bases remaining between them. CDR1 SGDLS and CDR2 YYNGEE come from the germline V gene. The CDR3 has 14 amino acids. The CDR3 here is CASSAHGGKTEAFF. DNA of the CDR3: TGTGCCAGCAGCGCGCACGGGGGGAAGACTGAAGCTTTCTTT.

The chain links TRBV29-1 to TRBJ2-1; D not certain. Trimming shortened V by 5 bases and J by 4 bases, and 6 bases separated the two germline ends. Germline V gives CDR1 SQVTM, CDR2 ANQGSEA. The CDR3 contains 11 residues. In nucleotides, the CDR3 is TGCAGCGTTACAGTGTACAATGAGCAGTTCTTC. Protein: CSVTVYNEQFF.

The rearrangement uses TRBV13 and TRBJ2-3; no definite D call. V lost 3 bases and J lost 0, with 13 bases in between. Germline V lookup: CDR1 PRHDT, CDR2 FYEKMQ (reference sequence). The CDR3 is made up of 16 amino acids. The DNA for the CDR3 is TGTGCCAGCAGCTTCGGTGAGGCATCTAGCACAGATACGCAGTATTTT. Translation: CASSFGEASSTDTQYF.

The chain carries TRBV9 and TRBJ2-5; 8 positions agree with TRBD2. The germline gives CDR1 SGDLS, CDR2 YYNGEE. The CDR3 has 14 amino acids. With 0 bases clipped from V and 3 bases from J, the junction kept 1 base outside the gene matches. The CDR3, as DNA: TGTGCCAGCAGCGTAGGGGGACTAGAAGAGACCCAGTACTTC. This translates into CASSVGGLEETQYF.

This clone was observed once. This CDR3 is CASSVTGGMNEQFF. CDR3 coding DNA: TGTGCCAGCAGCGTAACAGGGGGCATGAATGAGCAGTTCTTC. This chain connects TRBV9 to TRBJ2-1; 9 bases match TRBD1. CDR1 SGDLS and CDR2 YYNGEE come from the germline V gene. The V gene end was trimmed by 1 base and the J gene end by 7 bases; junction bases not matched to a gene: 3. The CDR3 has 14 residues.

This clone was observed a single time. The V gene is TRBV4-3, the J gene TRBJ2-6, with TRBD1 matching over 11 bases. Per germline, CDR1 LGHNA and CDR2 YSLEER. The CDR3 extends over 19 amino acids. After removal of 2 bases from V and 3 bases from J, the junction contained 9 bases not matched to a gene. The CDR3 nucleotides read TGCGCCAGCAGCCAATTAACGCGGACAGGGGGCCGTGGGGCCAACGTCCTGACTTTC. This encodes CASSQLTRTGGRGANVLTF.

The chain employs TRBV7-2 and TRBJ1-6; unclear D gene. The V end lost 6 bases, the J end lost 5 bases, and 8 bases lay between the germline ends. The CDR3 sequence is 13 residues long. The germline V gene encodes CDR1 SGHTA and CDR2 FQGNSA. The CDR3 region has the DNA TGTGCCAGCAGTTGGCTGGATAATTCACCCCTCCACTTT. Its protein is CASSWLDNSPLHF.

The rearrangement joins TRBV5-4 to TRBJ2-5, with D possibly TRBD1 on 7 matching bases. Germline CDR1 is SGHNT and CDR2 is YYREEE (reference sequence). There are 15 residues in the CDR3. V lost 4 bases, J lost 0 bases, and 13 bases lay in between. The CDR3 sequence: CASSTEGQNQETQYF. The CDR3 DNA reads as TGTGCCAGCAGCACGGAGGGACAGAACCAAGAGACCCAGTACTTC.

V and J are TRBV9 and TRBJ1-2; weak D call: TRBD1 (5 bases). V was pared by 0 bases and J by 8 bases, with 17 bases between. Looked up from germline, CDR1 is SGDLS and CDR2 is YYNGEE. The CDR3 runs 15 residues. In DNA form, the CDR3 reads TGTGCCAGCAGCGTAGAGTCCAGGGCCGAGATGGGCTACACCTTC. Encoded protein: CASSVESRAEMGYTF.

The V call is TRBV11-2, the J call TRBJ2-1; D might be TRBD1 (6 bases). The V end was cut by 5 bases, the J end by 9 bases, with 14 bases between. The CDR3 totals 13 residues. Germline loops: CDR1 SGHAT, CDR2 FQNNGV. The CDR3 bases are TGTGCCAGCAGCGCGTACAGGGAAGGTGAGCAGTTCTTC. The encoded protein is CASSAYREGEQFF.

The V call is TRBV4-1, the J call TRBJ2-3, with TRBD2 matching over 8 bases. Unmatched junction bases numbered 15, after V lost 4 bases and J lost 0 bases. This CDR3 is built from 19 residues. From germline, CDR1 is MGHRA and CDR2 YSYEKL. CDR3 protein: CASSPREGLGPTSTDTQYF. For the CDR3, the DNA is TGCGCCAGCAGCCCTCGAGAGGGACTAGGCCCTACTAGCACAGATACGCAGTATTTT.

This clone was found once. The CDR3 loop is CASSLLTGWENTEAFF. In DNA, the CDR3 is TGTGCCAGCAGCCTCCTTACAGGGTGGGAGAACACTGAAGCTTTCTTT. J is TRBJ1-1 and V is TRBV13; maybe TRBD1 (6 bases). The CDR3 is 16 amino acids. From germline, CDR1 is PRHDT and CDR2 FYEKMQ (reference sequence). V gave up 5 bases and J gave up 1 base, with 17 bases separating them.